This T cell receptor beta chain comes out of a study of cytomegalovirus exposure and HLA in healthy donors. General study results and limits: Later work found most CMV-associated TCR beta chains apparently HLA-restricted. The authors enumerated over 150 TCR beta chains as linked to cytomegalovirus.

The PCR used 60 Vbeta and 13 Jbeta primers. The method was immunoSEQ multiplex PCR; TCRdb's version includes in-frame clones alone and lacks a portion of them. The top ten hold 10% to 12% of the sample, which has roughly 130,000 clones, around 82% seen once. On this clone: The antigen remains unidentified.

Germline lookup yields CDR1 ENHRY and CDR2 SYGVKD. V was pared by 6 bases and J by 14 bases, with 13 bases of the junction left unmatched. CDR3 size: 15 residues. This TCR derives from a male donor in good health and CMV-seropositive. Specimen: PBMCs. This chain uses TRBV10-3 with TRBJ2-3, with 14 bases aligning to TRBD2. CDR3 sequence (DNA): TGTGCCATCAGAGGGACTAGCGGGAGCCACACTCAGCCGTATTTT. Translated, it gives CAIRGTSGSHTQPYF.